The 27 T cell receptor beta chains listed next were all sequenced from one sample in a study of CXCR3 chemokines and chemotherapy response in bladder cancer. MiXCR, applied by TCRdb to the PCR reads, yields one record per CDR3 protein. The table lists more than 3,000 distinct CDR3 sequences, around 17% of them singletons. Sampling was performed from a patient whose treatment included neoadjuvant chemotherapy. Receptors were obtained from a human donor with bladder cancer that did not respond to neoadjuvant chemotherapy.

Ten or more counts support this clonotype. V gene TRBV24-1 combines with J gene TRBJ1-2; 7 positions match TRBD1. This CDR3 has 14 residues. Germline values: CDR1 KGHDR, CDR2 SFDVKD. V shed 4 bases and J 8 bases; nucleotides not matched to a gene: 9. For the CDR3, the DNA is TGTGCCACCAGTGACCGCGGACAGGCTACGGGCTACACCTTC. Protein product: CATSDRGQATGYTF.

At least ten counts were recorded for this clonotype. The genes are TRBV7-9 and TRBJ2-7; D tentatively reads TRBD1 or TRBD2 (5 bases each). The CDR3 is made up of 12 amino acids. V shed 8 bases and J shed 6 bases, with 14 bases lying between them. Germline-derived CDR1 and CDR2 are SEHNR and FQNEAQ (reference sequence). CDR3 nucleotides: TGTGCCAGCTCCTGGGGGAACGGCGAGCAGTACTTC. It translates to CASSWGNGEQYF. The whole variable domain, remainder taken from reference TRBV7-9 and TRBJ2-7, is DTGVSQNPRHKITKRGQNVTFRCDPISEHNRLYWYRQTLGQGPEFLTYFQNEAQLEKSRLLSDRFSAERPKGSFSTLEIQRTEQGDSAMYLCASSWGNGEQYFGPGTRLTVT.

This clonotype was seen at least ten times. The chain carries TRBV28 and TRBJ1-2; D is possibly TRBD1 (6 bases). Germline CDR1 MDHEN, CDR2 SYDVKM. The CDR3 has 14 residues. V lost 4 bases, J lost 3 bases, and 12 bases lay in between. The CDR3 spells CASSSQGTYYGYTF. CDR3 nucleotide sequence: TGTGCCAGCAGTTCTCAGGGGACTTACTATGGCTACACCTTC.

This clonotype has a count of ten or more. The rearrangement links TRBV19 to TRBJ2-7; 11 bases match TRBD2. Germline V gives CDR1 LNHDA, CDR2 SQIVND (reference sequence). The length of the CDR3 is 15 residues. Germline trimming cut 5 bases from V and 6 bases from J; bases unmatched to any gene: 9. CDR3 residues: CASSPTTSGVGEQYF. Here the CDR3 DNA reads TGTGCCAGTAGTCCGACGACTAGCGGGGTTGGCGAGCAGTACTTC.

By share of the sample, this clonotype is medium-sized (0.01 to 0.1%). CDR3 sequence (DNA): TGCAGCGTTGATGGCGATGACCTAAACACCGGGGAGCTGTTTTTT. This codes for CSVDGDDLNTGELFF. The rearrangement joins TRBV29-1 to TRBJ2-2; D gene unclear. The CDR3 has 15 residues. V lost 3 bases to trimming and J lost 2 bases, with 13 bases between them. Germline loops: CDR1 SQVTM, CDR2 ANQGSEA.

At least ten counts were recorded for this clonotype. This chain uses TRBV12-3 or TRBV12-4 with TRBJ1-6; 7 positions match TRBD1. J was trimmed by 6 bases and V by 6 bases; bases with no gene match: 8. This CDR3 region has 15 residues. CDR3 protein: CASSLQGTANSPLHF. As DNA, the CDR3 is TGTGCCAGCAGCCTACAGGGGACAGCTAATTCACCCCTCCACTTT.

This clonotype is classed as medium-sized. V gene TRBV6-5 combines with J gene TRBJ2-2; D gene ambiguous. The V end lost 1 base, the J end lost 1 base, and 1 base lay between the germline ends. This CDR3 has 13 residues. Germline CDR1 and CDR2: MNHEY and SVGAGI. The chain's CDR3 is CASSYLNTGELFF. CDR3 DNA: TGTGCCAGCAGTTACTTGAACACCGGGGAGCTGTTTTTT.

In its sample, this clonotype is medium-sized (0.01 to 0.1%). The genes are TRBV6-1 and TRBJ2-5, with 13 nucleotides matching TRBD2. Germline assignment: CDR1 MNHNS and CDR2 SASEGT. Trimming cost V 10 bases and J 3 bases; bases outside gene matches: 5. CDR3 size: 14 residues. The CDR3 nucleotides are TGTGCCACCGCCGGGACTAGCGGGAAAGAGACCCAGTACTTC. It is translated as CATAGTSGKETQYF.

This clonotype rates as medium-sized (0.01 to 0.1%). The chain links TRBV19 to TRBJ2-3; D gene ambiguous. Per the germline V gene, CDR1 is LNHDA and CDR2 is SQIVND (reference sequence). The CDR3 is 11 residues long. V shed 3 bases and J shed 7 bases, with 5 bases lying between them. The CDR3, as DNA: TGTGCCAGTAGTATTGGGTATACGCAGTATTTT. Its translation is CASSIGYTQYF.

CDR3 in DNA: TGTGCCAGCCGCCCACCGCCGGGAAGCACTGAAGCTTTCTTT. The encoded protein is CASRPPPGSTEAFF. The chain uses TRBV28 and TRBJ1-1; D not resolved. The germline V gene has CDR1 MDHEN and CDR2 SYDVKM. V gave up 8 bases and J gave up 4 bases, with 17 bases separating them. The CDR3 consists of 14 residues. Based on the CDR3 plus reference TRBV28 and TRBJ1-1, the full variable domain is DVKVTQSSRYLVKRTGEKVFLECVQDMDHENMFWYRQDPGLGLRLIYFSYDVKMKEKGDIPEGYSVSREKKERFSLILESASTNQTSMYLCASRPPPGSTEAFFGQGTRLTVV.

Points on this clonotype: A far bigger clonotype differs at one base, so this is likely a read error. The gene calls are TRBV28 and TRBJ2-1; maybe TRBD2 (5 bases). CDR3 length: 15 residues. Germline V lookup: CDR1 MDHEN, CDR2 SYDVKM. Trimming shortened V by 3 bases and J by 13 bases, and 22 bases separated the two germline ends. Written as DNA, the CDR3 is TGTGCCAGCAGTTTCGGAAGAGGGATCGGCGAGACCCAGTTCTTC. As protein: CASSFGRGIGETQFF.

This clonotype is medium-sized (0.01 to 0.1%) within its sample. The V and J genes are TRBV19 and TRBJ1-1, with 10 nucleotides matching TRBD1. The V and J ends lost 5 bases and 4 bases, in that order; junction bases with no gene match: 7. Germline-derived CDR1 and CDR2 are LNHDA and SQIVND (reference sequence). The CDR3 loop spans 15 amino acids. CDR3 DNA sequence: TGTGCCAGTAGTTGGACAGGGGGGTTGGGCACTGAAGCTTTCTTT. Translated, it gives CASSWTGGLGTEAFF.

This clonotype qualifies as medium-sized. V gene TRBV7-9 combines with J gene TRBJ1-5, with D maybe TRBD1 (5 bases). CDR1 and CDR2 from the germline V gene are SEHNR and FQNEAQ (reference sequence). V lost 1 base to trimming and J lost 5 bases, with 12 bases between them. The CDR3 contains 15 residues. The CDR3 reads CASSLGAGGDQPQHF. In nucleotides, the CDR3 is TGTGCCAGCAGCTTAGGGGCAGGAGGGGATCAGCCCCAGCATTTT.

This chain uses TRBV2 with TRBJ2-7; D uncertain. CDR1 is SNHLY, CDR2 FYNNEI, per germline. The V end was cut by 1 base, the J end by 4 bases, with 11 bases between. The CDR3 length is 14 residues. CDR3 nucleotide sequence: TGTGCCAGCAGTGAAGGACTTCTGGTTTACGAGCAGTACTTC. Protein product: CASSEGLLVYEQYF.

As regards this clonotype: This sequence is one base from a far larger clone and is likely a read error. The rearrangement uses TRBV6-1 and TRBJ2-1, with TRBD2 matching over 7 bases. Germline CDR1 and CDR2: MNHNS and SASEGT. The CDR3 covers 13 residues. V shed 6 bases and J 4 bases; nucleotides not matched to a gene: 3. CDR3 coding DNA: TGTGCCAGCAGCTACGGGGGGTACAATGAGCAGTTCTTC. Protein: CASSYGGYNEQFF.

Within the sample, this clonotype is medium-sized (0.01 to 0.1%). The rearrangement links TRBV11-1 to TRBJ2-3, with D tentatively TRBD1 (6 bases). V dropped 3 bases and J dropped 1 base, with 14 bases sitting between them. The CDR3 runs 16 residues. Germline V gives CDR1 SGHAT, CDR2 FQDESV (reference sequence). The chain's CDR3 is CASSFGMGAGTDTQYF. CDR3 bases: TGTGCCAGCAGCTTCGGGATGGGGGCCGGCACAGATACGCAGTATTTT. Drawing the rest from reference TRBV11-1 and TRBJ2-3, the complete variable domain is EAEVAQSPRYKITEKSQAVAFWCDPISGHATLYWYRQILGQGPELLVQFQDESVVDDSQLPKDRFSAERLKGVDSTLKIQPAELGDSAMYLCASSFGMGAGTDTQYFGPGTRLTVL.

This clonotype has more than one count but fewer than ten. Written as DNA, the CDR3 is TGTGCCAGCAGCGCTTACAGGGTCGGGTACACTGAAGCTTTCTTT. It codes for CASSAYRVGYTEAFF. This chain joins TRBV9 and TRBJ1-1; D might be TRBD1 (6 bases). V was cut by 3 bases and J by 3 bases, with 15 bases left in between. The CDR3 sequence is 15 residues long. CDR1 and CDR2 (germline): SGDLS, YYNGEE.

This clonotype was seen repeatedly, ten times or more. A far more abundant clone sits one base away, making this likely a read error. This sequence joins TRBV6-5 and TRBJ2-1, with D perhaps matching TRBD2 (6 bases). V lost 5 bases and J 10 bases, leaving 15 bases between the germline ends. The germline V gene encodes CDR1 MNHEY and CDR2 SVGAGI. CDR3 size: 13 residues. This chain's CDR3 is CASSESDGGEQFF. The CDR3 DNA sequence: TGTGCCAGCAGTGAGTCGGACGGGGGAGAGCAGTTCTTC.

By its share, this clonotype is medium-sized. The chain carries TRBV27 and TRBJ2-7; D may be TRBD1 or TRBD2 (5 bases each). This CDR3 comprises 13 residues. In germline, CDR1 is MNHEY, CDR2 SMNVEV (reference sequence). Trimming left V 4 bases short and J 6 bases short, with 13 bases between. CDR3 residues: CASSSSPGTEQYF. For the CDR3, the DNA is TGTGCCAGCAGTTCCTCGCCGGGGACCGAGCAGTACTTC.

Many counts were recorded for this clonotype. This chain connects TRBV28 to TRBJ1-6; TRBD1 matches at 9 bases. The junction had 12 bases not matched to a gene; V was cut back by 3 bases and J by 0 bases. In germline, CDR1 is MDHEN, CDR2 SYDVKM. CDR3 length equals 20 residues. The CDR3 nucleotides are TGTGCCAGCAGTTTTCTCTCGGGACAGGGTCAGAGCTCCTATAATTCACCCCTCCACTTT. This sequence encodes CASSFLSGQGQSSYNSPLHF. The full variable domain, its missing parts supplied by reference TRBV28 and TRBJ1-6, is DVKVTQSSRYLVKRTGEKVFLECVQDMDHENMFWYRQDPGLGLRLIYFSYDVKMKEKGDIPEGYSVSREKKERFSLILESASTNQTSMYLCASSFLSGQGQSSYNSPLHFGNGTRLTVT.

By sample fraction, this clonotype is medium-sized. The V gene is TRBV10-3, the J gene TRBJ1-2; D possibly corresponds to TRBD1 (6 bases). The CDR3 runs to 15 residues. With 3 bases removed from V and 11 bases from J, the gap between germline ends came to 22 bases. Germline V lookup: CDR1 ENHRY, CDR2 SYGVKD. CDR3 DNA sequence: TGTGCCATCAGTGACCCTCTTCGACAGGTTCGAGAATACACCTTC. The encoded protein is CAISDPLRQVREYTF.

This clonotype was detected many times. V and J are TRBV12-5 and TRBJ1-5; 7 bases align to TRBD1. With 6 bases clipped from V and 8 bases from J, the junction kept 10 bases outside the gene matches. This CDR3 comprises 14 residues. The germline gives CDR1 LGHNT, CDR2 FRNRAP. CDR3 residues: CASGFTGVKEPQHF. CDR3 in DNA: TGTGCTAGTGGGTTCACAGGGGTTAAGGAGCCCCAGCATTTT.

The sample holds many counts of this clonotype. This chain uses TRBV25-1 with TRBJ2-3, with D unclear. The CDR3 extends over 12 amino acids. V gave up 6 bases and J gave up 6 bases, with 10 bases separating them. Germline V lookup: CDR1 MGHDK, CDR2 SYGVNS. In DNA, the CDR3 is TGTGCCAGCAGGCCCAGATGGGATACGCAGTATTTT. Translating it yields CASRPRWDTQYF.

This clonotype was counted ten times or more. The V and J genes are TRBV2 and TRBJ1-6, with D perhaps TRBD1 (5 bases). The CDR3 extends over 17 amino acids. From germline, CDR1 is SNHLY and CDR2 FYNNEI. Between the trimmed V and J ends, which lost 7 bases and 0 bases, there was a span of 16 bases. CDR3 bases: TGTGCCAGCACGGGACGGCAGACTAGCTCCTATAATTCACCCCTCCACTTT. Its protein product is CASTGRQTSSYNSPLHF.

This clonotype was observed a handful of times. V and J are TRBV2 and TRBJ2-1; 7 nucleotides line up with TRBD2. J was trimmed by 0 bases and V by 8 bases; bases with no gene match: 7. The CDR3 runs 15 residues. CDR1 is SNHLY and CDR2 is FYNNEI in the germline V gene. CDR3 DNA sequence: TGTGCCAGCCACGACGGGGGGAGCTCCTACAATGAGCAGTTCTTC. Its translation: CASHDGGSSYNEQFF.

This clonotype was seen at least ten times. The CDR3 is CSVGTGNYEQYF. The CDR3 DNA reads TGCAGCGTCGGGACAGGAAACTACGAGCAGTACTTC. This chain joins TRBV29-1 and TRBJ2-7; 8 bases map to TRBD1. With V trimmed by 6 bases and J by 3 bases, 4 bases remained unmatched. The germline CDR1 and CDR2 sequences are SQVTM and ANQGSEA. The CDR3 totals 12 residues.

This clonotype is large by share. V gene TRBV6-6 combines with J gene TRBJ2-1, with 13 bases aligning to TRBD2. Trimming took 6 bases from V and 7 from J; bases not matched to a gene: 6. Germline V gives CDR1 MNHNY, CDR2 SVGAGI (reference sequence). The CDR3 consists of 15 residues. This CDR3 reads CASSRLAGGPNEQFF. The CDR3 DNA follows: TGTGCCAGCAGCCGACTAGCGGGGGGCCCTAATGAGCAGTTCTTC.